The sequence of this T cell receptor beta chain was determined in a study of cytomegalovirus exposure and HLA in healthy donors listed by TCRdb under 2017. Study-level background: The 666 repertoires of the first cohort and the roughly 110 validation repertoires were produced on the same platform, according to a later analysis. The study aimed to test whether signatures of past pathogen exposure could be identified by cataloging public T cell receptors. Along with the roughly 670-subject first cohort, a separate validation cohort of over a hundred different subjects was used. To predict cytomegalovirus infection status, the study combined high-throughput TCR immunosequencing, statistical association of individual TCRs with disease status, and machine learning.

The library was made by the immunoSEQ multiplex PCR assay. On the study's bioinformatics: A statistical classification framework was developed to diagnose cytomegalovirus status using the catalog of TCR beta chain sequences. Drawn from immuneACCESS, this table holds only the in-frame rearrangements with V and J called that TCRdb kept. Clones are partly lost; checked studies trace under half to an unresolved V gene and leave the rest unexplained. That table supplies the V and J calls and clone size; D and trimming were determined from the DNA. The sample yields tens of thousands of clones; roughly 90% were counted once. The ten largest clones take up around 1.2% of the sample. About this clone itself: Its antigen has not been determined. The sample holds no much larger clone one base away, and base qualities are not on file.

CDR1 and CDR2 were assigned from the germline V gene (reference sequence) as SGHNT and YYREEE. At the junction V is shortened by 6 bases and J by 2 bases; bases outside the gene matches: 9. The CDR3 numbers 15 residues from cysteine through phenylalanine. Only the CDR3 DNA is retained, 45 bases long and in frame from the first base. The donors were included in the validation cohort of over a hundred subjects, a group kept apart from the approximately 700-subject first cohort. Broad study findings and their caveats: Across donors, most TCR sequences were observed very rarely, whereas some public TCRs were present in many individuals. All 130 or so repertoires were used to score co-occurrence in the validation cohort in a later analysis, because that analysis had no HLA typing for the cohort. In vitro tests confirmed that a few of the cytomegalovirus-associated TCR beta chains recognize cytomegalovirus antigens. The authors suggested that the approach could potentially be generalized to other disease states and immunological phenotypes. The classifier was reported to diagnose cytomegalovirus status with high specificity and sensitivity in both the original and validation cohorts. Of the cluster scores, 85% to 95% were above 0 in a later analysis, which found that TCRs clustered in the first cohort also tended to co-occur in the 90 to 150 validation repertoires. The study listed 150 to 200 TCR beta chains as associated with cytomegalovirus.

The sequence was obtained from a woman aged 18-30 years in good health and CMV-seronegative. Sequences were obtained from PBMCs. The V and J segments used are TRBV5-4 and TRBJ1-1, with 8 middle bases fitting TRBD1. The nucleotides read TGTGCCAGCACCTTCAGACAGGGGAGAAACACTGAAGCTTTCTTT. Its protein reads: CASTFRQGRNTEAFF.